This T cell receptor (beta chain) was sequenced in a study of shared clonotypes between healthy human individuals. Study conclusions and caveats: Naive CD4 clonotype sharing across several donors was approximately 5.2%.

In replicate PCRs of sorted subsets, roughly 200 ng DNA, approximately 28,000 T cell genomes, was used. Profiling relied on immunoSEQ multiplex PCR, and the TCRdb table lists in-frame clones only, not all of them. Among approximately 2.1 million clones listed, about 92% were seen once. On this clone itself: Antigen unknown.

The CDR3 has 15 residues. V lost 5 bases and J lost 0; bases outside the gene matches: 6. The V gene's germline CDR1 is SGHDN and CDR2 FVKESK. Splitting the CD4+ cells yielded a CD45RA+ naive subset and a CD45RA-negative memory subset. The rearrangement joins TRBV14 to TRBJ2-7; 8 positions match TRBD2. The sequencing sample was made of naive CD4+ T cells from PBMCs. Noted subset: CD45RA+ positively selected. The receptor was derived from a man aged 18 to 30 in good health. Some clones in this sample may be carry-over from other donors' samples. This chain's CDR3 is CASSAGSGSSYEQYF. The CDR3 DNA sequence: TGTGCCAGCAGCGCCGGAAGCGGGAGCTCCTACGAGCAGTACTTC.